This TCR beta chain appears in the sequencing data of a study of blood T cell repertoires in COVID-19. Germline CDR1 and CDR2: KGHSH and LQKENI. Trimming shortened V by 2 bases and J by 6 bases, and 10 bases separated the two germline ends. The CDR3 contains 13 residues. Authors' methods: Reference gene primers were amplified, and this amplification served to estimate nucleated cell counts. The data were produced by immunoSEQ multiplex PCR, yet TCRdb's version contains in-frame clones alone and is incomplete. That table supplies the V and J calls and clone size; D and trimming were determined from the DNA. This table has 150,000 to 190,000 clones, around four fifths appearing once. Two consecutive negative NP/OP PCR tests, clearance, or resolved symptoms defined Cohort 3 recovery.

The sequencing sample was made of PBMCs or T cells enriched from blood (not recorded which). The J gene is TRBJ1-2, the V gene TRBV18, with unresolved D. This sequence was found in a man aged 50-60 years who had recovered from COVID-19. The CDR3 nucleotides are TGTGCCAGCTCACCAGGGGAGAAGCATGGCTACACCTTC. Its protein is CASSPGEKHGYTF. The full variable domain, its missing parts supplied by reference TRBV18 and TRBJ1-2, is NAGVMQNPRHLVRRRGQEARLRCSPMKGHSHVYWYRQLPEEGLKFMVYLQKENIIDESGMPKERFSAEFPKEGPSILRIQQVVRGDSAAYFCASSPGEKHGYTFGSGTRLTVV.